The 8 T cell receptor beta chains below were found in one sample sequenced in a study of T cell repertoires and HLA-DP antigens. The method was immunoSEQ multiplex PCR; TCRdb's version includes in-frame clones alone and lacks a portion of them. The sample gives around 90,000 clones, around nine tenths of which show up once; about 1.8% is in the top ten. Their cognate antigens are unknown. Source material: CD4+ T cells from PBMCs. The receptors originated from a man aged 50 to 59 in good health and CMV-seronegative.

V is TRBV4-1 and J is TRBJ2-1; TRBD1 aligns across 9 bases. The ends lost 5 bases at V and 6 bases at J; junction bases unmatched: 8. Germline-derived CDR1 and CDR2 are MGHRA and YSYEKL. CDR3 size: 15 residues. The CDR3 loop reads CASSSPGQGGNEQFF. In DNA, the CDR3 is TGCGCCAGCAGCTCACCGGGACAGGGAGGCAATGAGCAGTTCTTC.

The chain couples TRBV5-4 to TRBJ2-2, with 7 nucleotides matching TRBD2. This CDR3 contains 15 residues. Germline-derived CDR1 and CDR2 are SGHNT and YYREEE (reference sequence). The junction had 6 bases not matched to a gene; V was cut back by 2 bases and J by 5 bases. CDR3 region: CASSLIAGATGELFF. The CDR3 region has the DNA TGTGCCAGCAGCTTAATCGCGGGAGCAACCGGGGAGCTGTTTTTT.

The chain has TRBV15 and TRBJ2-3; D gene ambiguous. This CDR3 has 15 residues. The V end was cut by 5 bases, the J end by 8 bases, with 20 bases between. Germline assignment: CDR1 LNHNV and CDR2 YYDKDF (reference sequence). DNA for the CDR3: TGTGCCACCAGCGTAGACCGGGCCGCCCGAGGTACGCAGTATTTT. Encoded protein: CATSVDRAARGTQYF.

This chain connects TRBV5-1 to TRBJ2-5; no reliable D call. CDR1 is SGHRS and CDR2 is YFSETQ in the germline V gene. CDR3 length equals 13 residues. Trimming took 0 bases from V and 3 from J, leaving 6 bases between them. The CDR3 sequence: CASSLVGKETQYF. The CDR3 region has the DNA TGCGCCAGCAGCTTGGTTGGTAAAGAGACCCAGTACTTC. Full variable domain (missing parts from reference TRBV5-1 and TRBJ2-5): KAGVTQTPRYLIKTRGQQVTLSCSPISGHRSVSWYQQTPGQGLQFLFEYFSETQRNKGNFPGRFSGRQFSNSRSEMNVSTLELGDSALYLCASSLVGKETQYFGPGTRLLVL.

V and J are TRBV11-3 and TRBJ2-1; no clear D. CDR3 size: 13 residues. V shed 0 bases and J shed 10 bases, with 10 bases lying between them. Germline V gene sequence: CDR1 SGHNT, CDR2 YENEEA. The CDR3 nucleotides read TGTGCCAGCAGCTTAGATATCCGGGCCGAGCAGTTCTTC. The encoded protein is CASSLDIRAEQFF.

DNA for the CDR3: TGCGCCAGCAGCCAAAGAAGGTCTTTCACAGATACGCAGTATTTT. Amino acid sequence: CASSQRRSFTDTQYF. The genes are TRBV4-1 and TRBJ2-3; D not certain. This CDR3 has 15 residues. The germline V and J ends were trimmed by 2 bases and 2 bases, with 11 bases remaining between them. Germline loops: CDR1 MGHRA, CDR2 YSYEKL.

This clone has a handful of counts. The chain joins TRBV7-2 to TRBJ2-2, with TRBD1 identical over 7 bases. The germline gives CDR1 SGHTA, CDR2 FQGNSA. The CDR3 is made up of 14 amino acids. V lost 5 bases, J lost 3 bases, and 3 bases stayed unmatched. CDR3 sequence: CASSRQGYTGELFF. DNA of the CDR3: TGTGCCAGCAGCAGACAGGGATACACCGGGGAGCTGTTTTTT.

The chain has TRBV7-8 and TRBJ2-3, with TRBD2 identical over 9 bases. The CDR3 runs 14 residues. Germline lookup yields CDR1 SGHVS and CDR2 FQNEAQ. Germline trimming cut 5 bases from V and 3 bases from J; bases unmatched to any gene: 3. CDR3 sequence reads: CASSVSGSTDTQYF. CDR3 sequence (DNA): TGTGCCAGCAGCGTTAGCGGGAGTACAGATACGCAGTATTTT.